Listed here are 4 T cell receptor beta chains from one sample, sequenced in a study of blood T cells in healthy people across ages. Next came a second PCR, run for about 7 to 12 cycles, which used a sample-barcoded 5' primer along with a J-beta primer mix. Via MiXCR, TCRdb re-called the 5' RACE reads, giving one row per CDR3 protein. The data hold 600,000 to 800,000 distinct CDR3 sequences, with 21% observed a single time. Sequences were obtained from blood. The receptors come from a man between 65 and 80 years old in good health.

The V call is TRBV5-1, the J call TRBJ2-1; TRBD2 aligns across 14 bases. The germline CDR1 and CDR2 sequences are SGHRS and YFSETQ. This CDR3 has 18 residues. The ends lost 4 bases at V and 2 bases at J; junction bases unmatched: 8. CDR3: CASSRGTSGRDAYNEQFF. CDR3 nucleotides: TGCGCCAGCAGCCGAGGGACTAGCGGGAGAGACGCCTACAATGAGCAGTTCTTC. The complete variable domain, with remaining parts taken from reference TRBV5-1 and TRBJ2-1, reads KAGVTQTPRYLIKTRGQQVTLSCSPISGHRSVSWYQQTPGQGLQFLFEYFSETQRNKGNFPGRFSGRQFSNSRSEMNVSTLELGDSALYLCASSRGTSGRDAYNEQFFGPGTRLTVL.

The CDR3 here is CASSYGELVTGELFF. CDR3 nucleotide sequence: TGTGCCAGCAGTTACGGGGAGTTGGTCACCGGGGAGCTGTTTTTT. The rearrangement links TRBV7-8 to TRBJ2-2; weak D call: TRBD2 (5 bases). The V end was cut by 6 bases, the J end by 4 bases, with 15 bases between. CDR1 and CDR2 (germline): SGHVS, FQNEAQ. CDR3 size: 15 residues. Complete variable domain (other parts from reference TRBV7-8 and TRBJ2-2): GAGVSQSPRYKVAKRGQDVALRCDPISGHVSLFWYQQALGQGPEFLTYFQNEAQLDKSGLPSDRFFAERPEGSVSTLKIQRTQQEDSAVYLCASSYGELVTGELFFGEGSRLTVL.

This clonotype was picked up a small number of times. The chain couples TRBV5-1 to TRBJ1-1; D call uncertain. V was cut by 4 bases and J by 3 bases, with 16 bases left in between. The CDR3 is 15 residues long. Germline CDR1 reads SGHRS; CDR2 reads YFSETQ. The CDR3, as DNA: TGCGCCAGCAGCCCCCGGGTTGGCGGGGACACTGAAGCTTTCTTT. It encodes CASSPRVGGDTEAFF.

The V call is TRBV5-1, the J call TRBJ2-5; 10 nucleotides align to TRBD2. The end of the DNA fits TRBJ2-1 better, so the J call may be wrong. CDR3 length: 16 amino acids. In germline, CDR1 is SGHRS, CDR2 YFSETQ. The CDR3 coding sequence is TGCGCCAGCAGCTACCTAGCGGGAGCGACCCACAATGAGCAGTTCTTC. Protein product: CASSYLAGATHNEQFF.